This is a list of T cell receptor beta chains from one sample in a study of control samples from healthy donors and cancer patients. The table came from immunoSEQ multiplex PCR; TCRdb's copy has only in-frame clones and leaves some out. This sample carries approximately 170,000 clones, about 90% of them seen once, and the ten largest clones take more than 1.3%. The sequenced sample was blood. The receptors stem from a woman in her fifties or sixties in good health. Each CDR3 is given with its conserved first and last residue. A D gene is named only where the DNA matches it firmly. Clone size is shown for a subset of rows, as once, few, many or a class of expanded clone.

clone size | J gene | D gene | V gene | CDR3 protein | CDR3 DNA
NA | TRBJ1-1 | NA | TRBV10-3 | CAIGHEGTEAFF | TGTGCCATCGGCCATGAGGGCACTGAAGCTTTCTTT
NA | TRBJ1-2 | NA | TRBV6-4 | CASSERGFGNYGYTF | TGTGCCAGCAGTGAAAGGGGCTTTGGTAACTATGGCTACACCTTC
NA | TRBJ2-7 | NA | TRBV5-1 | CASRFNEQYF | TGCGCCAGCAGGTTCAACGAGCAGTACTTC
NA | TRBJ1-6 | NA | TRBV27 | CASSLRGNRDNSPLHF | TGTGCCAGCAGTCTCAGGGGCAATCGGGATAATTCACCCCTCCACTTT
NA | TRBJ1-2 | NA | TRBV20-1 | CSATRPHGYTF | TGCAGTGCTACGCGACCGCATGGCTACACCTTC
NA | TRBJ2-5 | NA | TRBV9 | CASSVGRAPQETQYF | TGTGCCAGCAGCGTGGGGCGGGCGCCCCAAGAGACCCAGTACTTC
NA | TRBJ2-7 | NA | TRBV3-1/TRBV3-2 | CASSHNDREYEQYF | TGTGCCAGCAGCCATAACGACCGGGAGTACGAGCAGTACTTC
once | TRBJ1-6 | NA | TRBV7-9 | CASSLMNSPLHF | TGTGCCAGCAGCTTAATGAATTCACCCCTCCACTTT
NA | TRBJ1-5 | TRBD1 | TRBV24-1 | CAGTGDQPQHF | TGTGCCGGAACAGGGGACCAGCCCCAGCATTTT
NA | TRBJ1-6 | NA | TRBV6-2/TRBV6-3 | CASSYGDNESSYNSPLHF | TGTGCCAGCAGTTACGGGGACAATGAGAGCTCCTATAATTCACCCCTCCACTTT
NA | TRBJ1-5 | NA | TRBV6-4 | CASSEGPRQPQHF | TGTGCCAGCAGTGAAGGTCCCCGCCAGCCCCAGCATTTT
once | TRBJ2-3 | NA | TRBV18 | CASAPIQEDTQYF | TGTGCCAGCGCCCCAATACAGGAAGATACGCAGTATTTT
NA | TRBJ2-1 | TRBD2 | TRBV28 | CASSVLAGGPFGQFF | TGTGCCAGCAGTGTACTAGCGGGGGGGCCGTTTGGGCAGTTCTTC
NA | TRBJ2-3 | NA | TRBV27 | CASSSLVQKADTQYF | TGTGCCAGCAGTTCCCTAGTTCAGAAGGCAGATACGCAGTATTTT
NA | TRBJ2-1 | TRBD1 | TRBV4-1 | CASSHLGQGRRREQFF | TGCGCCAGCAGCCACCTTGGACAGGGGAGGAGACGTGAGCAGTTCTTC
NA | TRBJ2-3 | NA | TRBV30 | CAWSVVEREKDTQYF | TGTGCCTGGAGTGTAGTCGAGAGGGAGAAAGATACGCAGTATTTT
NA | TRBJ2-7 | TRBD2 | TRBV6-5 | CASSRAGGAYEQYF | TGTGCCAGCAGTAGGGCGGGGGGAGCCTACGAGCAGTACTTC
NA | TRBJ1-1 | NA | TRBV20-1 | CSAGDVEAFF | TGCAGTGCTGGGGACGTGGAAGCTTTCTTT
NA | TRBJ2-3 | TRBD2 | TRBV9 | CASSPQAGGGTDTQYF | TGTGCCAGCAGCCCTCAAGCGGGAGGGGGCACAGATACGCAGTATTTT
NA | TRBJ1-2 | NA | TRBV4-1 | CASSDRQGPNYGYTF | TGCGCCAGCAGCGACCGGCAGGGGCCAAACTATGGCTACACCTTC
NA | TRBJ1-2 | NA | TRBV7-3 | CASSMGPEYGYTF | TGTGCCAGCAGCATGGGGCCTGAATATGGCTACACCTTC
NA | TRBJ1-1 | NA | TRBV4-3 | CASSQLPAHREAFF | TGCGCCAGCAGCCAACTTCCCGCACACCGTGAAGCTTTCTTT
once | TRBJ1-2 | NA | TRBV6-5 | CASSYWAGDGYTF | TGTGCCAGCAGTTACTGGGCAGGGGATGGCTACACCTTC
NA | TRBJ1-2 | NA | TRBV27 | CASSLSGNYGYTF | TGTGCCAGCAGTTTATCGGGAAACTATGGCTACACCTTC
once | TRBJ2-3 | NA | TRBV7-2 | CASSAPSSDTQYF | TGTGCCAGCAGCGCCCCTAGCTCAGATACGCAGTATTTT
NA | TRBJ2-7 | TRBD1 | TRBV19 | CASSIWTGAGEQYF | TGTGCCAGTAGTATTTGGACAGGGGCGGGCGAGCAGTACTTC
NA | TRBJ2-7 | NA | TRBV5-1 | CASSGGLDEQYF | TGCGCCAGCAGCGGGGGGCTAGACGAGCAGTACTTC
NA | TRBJ1-4 | NA | TRBV4-3 | CASSLDEGEKLFF | TGCGCCAGCAGCTTGGACGAGGGGGAAAAACTGTTTTTT
few | TRBJ2-3 | TRBD2 | TRBV6-2/TRBV6-3 | CASSTSGGISQYF | TGTGCCAGCAGCACTAGCGGGGGGATCTCGCAGTATTTT
NA | TRBJ2-5 | TRBD2 | TRBV28 | CASSFSPGREGQETQYF | TGTGCCAGCAGTTTTAGTCCCGGCCGGGAGGGTCAAGAGACCCAGTACTTC
NA | TRBJ1-3 | TRBD1 | TRBV11-2 | CASSLISGGGNTIYF | TGTGCCAGCAGCCTTATCTCAGGGGGCGGAAACACCATATATTTT
NA | TRBJ1-5 | NA | TRBV6-5 | CASSPNRNQPQHF | TGTGCCAGCAGTCCGAACAGGAATCAGCCCCAGCATTTT
NA | TRBJ2-3 | TRBD2 | TRBV9 | CASSVVSSGPTDTQYF | TGTGCCAGCAGCGTAGTATCTAGCGGGCCTACAGATACGCAGTATTTT
NA | TRBJ2-3 | NA | TRBV7-2 | CASSFFGGEPDTQYF | TGTGCCAGCAGCTTTTTCGGCGGGGAGCCAGATACGCAGTATTTT
NA | TRBJ1-4 | NA | TRBV6-5 | CARSSGVVNEKLFF | TGTGCCAGGAGCTCGGGGGTAGTAAATGAAAAACTGTTTTTT
NA | TRBJ2-1 | NA | TRBV11-2 | CASSLVWQLKQFF | TGTGCCAGCAGCTTAGTCTGGCAGCTCAAGCAGTTCTTC
NA | TRBJ1-1 | NA | TRBV13 | CASSFRDLGNTEAFF | TGTGCCAGCAGCTTCCGGGACTTAGGGAACACTGAAGCTTTCTTT
NA | TRBJ2-7 | TRBD2 | TRBV7-8 | CASSAGGRSEQYF | TGTGCCAGCAGCGCGGGGGGGAGGAGCGAGCAGTACTTC
NA | TRBJ2-1 | TRBD2 | TRBV27 | CASNGGADEQFF | TGTGCCAGTAACGGGGGGGCGGATGAGCAGTTCTTC